One sample yielded the 9 T cell receptor beta chains listed below, sequenced in a study of blood T cells in healthy people across ages. PCR was performed a second time for roughly 7 to 11 cycles using a sample-barcoded 5' primer and a J-beta primer mix. TCRdb recomputed calls from the 5' RACE reads with MiXCR, one row per CDR3 protein. Counted here are about 1.6 million distinct CDR3 sequences, about 31% occurring once; the ten biggest clones make up around 11%. Material: blood. Source of these receptors: a woman in her twenties or thirties in good health.

The gene calls are TRBV2 and TRBJ1-1; tentatively, D is TRBD1 (5 bases). V was pared by 6 bases and J by 11 bases, with 19 bases between. The CDR3 extends over 13 amino acids. In germline, CDR1 is SNHLY, CDR2 FYNNEI. The CDR3 loop reads CASSAPGLTRAFF. For the CDR3, the DNA is TGTGCCAGCAGCGCGCCGGGACTGACGAGGGCTTTCTTT.

As to this clonotype: At one of its ends the junction is not consistent with the germline gene, which may arise from a read error. This rearrangement joins TRBV4-2 to TRBJ2-1, with 8 nucleotides matching TRBD2. This CDR3 comprises 14 residues. Germline values: CDR1 LGHNA, CDR2 YNFKEQ. CDR3 sequence reads: CANSQGSGAYEQFF. Here the CDR3 DNA reads TGTGCCAACAGCCAAGGTAGCGGGGCCTATGAGCAGTTCTTC.

This CDR3 reads CASSLIQGTNEAFF. The DNA for the CDR3 is TGTGCCAGCAGCTTAATACAGGGTACCAATGAAGCTTTCTTT. The chain combines TRBV11-2 with TRBJ1-1; TRBD1 might be the D (6 bases). CDR1 and CDR2 (germline): SGHAT, FQNNGV. CDR3 length: 14 amino acids. Trimming took off 2 bases at V and 7 bases at J, with 14 bases between the two ends. Variable domain in full (rest from reference TRBV11-2 and TRBJ1-1): EAGVAQSPRYKIIEKRQSVAFWCNPISGHATLYWYQQILGQGPKLLIQFQNNGVVDDSQLPKDRFSAERLKGVDSTLKIQPAKLEDSAVYLCASSLIQGTNEAFFGQGTRLTVV.

This clonotype was seen only a few times. The rearrangement uses TRBV7-9 and TRBJ1-2, with D possibly TRBD1 on 6 matching bases. Germline V lookup: CDR1 SEHNR, CDR2 FQNEAQ (reference sequence). V lost 5 bases and J 4 bases, leaving 14 bases between the germline ends. The length of the CDR3 is 14 residues. The CDR3 DNA follows: TGTGCCAGCAGCCAAGAGGGGGAACGCTATGGCTACACCTTC. This translates into CASSQEGERYGYTF.

Worth noting for this clonotype: A much bigger clone sits one base away, suggesting this may be a read error. In this CDR3 the conserved last residue, phenylalanine or tryptophan, is missing, so a read error is likely. The V call is TRBV20-1, the J call TRBJ2-5; TRBD2 is a possible D gene (5 bases). The CDR3 consists of 14 residues. Germline lookup yields CDR1 DFQATT and CDR2 SNEGSKA (reference sequence). The ends were cut back, 0 bases at V and 0 bases at J, with 8 bases in the middle. The CDR3: CSARDPGYQETQYS. The CDR3 nucleotides are TGCAGTGCTAGAGACCCGGGGTACCAAGAGACCCAGTACTCC.

The chain recombines TRBV5-6 with TRBJ1-4; D is unclear. This CDR3 is 15 amino acids long. V lost 5 bases and J 0 bases, leaving 11 bases between the germline ends. Germline CDR1 reads SGHDT; CDR2 reads YYEEEE. The CDR3: CASSSHRTTNEKLFF. CDR3 in DNA: TGTGCCAGCAGTTCTCATAGAACAACTAATGAAAAACTGTTTTTT.

There are a few counts of this clonotype. The chain couples TRBV7-8 to TRBJ2-5; weak D call: TRBD2 (5 bases). Looked up from germline, CDR1 is SGHVS and CDR2 is FQNEAQ. Deletions cut 7 bases from V and 2 bases from J, with 14 bases between. The CDR3 covers 14 residues. CDR3 loop: CASIRGDGQETQYF. The CDR3 DNA is TGTGCCAGCATCCGGGGTGATGGTCAAGAGACCCAGTACTTC.

The genes are TRBV29-1 and TRBJ2-1; possible D gene TRBD2, 5 bases. Germline CDR1 and CDR2: SQVTM and ANQGSEA. The germline V and J ends were trimmed by 6 bases and 7 bases, with 10 bases remaining between them. The CDR3 totals 11 residues. The CDR3 is CSVGKRNEQFF. The DNA for the CDR3 is TGCAGCGTGGGGAAGCGGAATGAGCAGTTCTTC.

To note about this clonotype: One end of the junction is discordant with germline, which a read error may explain. The genes are TRBV15 and TRBJ2-7; D unresolved. Germline V gene sequence: CDR1 LNHNV, CDR2 YYDKDF (reference sequence). The CDR3 has 16 amino acids. Here the CDR3 reads CPTSRDLRGRVSEQYF. CDR3 in DNA: TGCCCCACCAGCAGAGATCTAAGAGGACGGGTTAGCGAGCAGTACTTC.